These 9 T cell receptor beta chains came from one sample sequenced in a study of blood T cell repertoires in COVID-19. Using immunoSEQ multiplex PCR, the repertoire was profiled, and TCRdb retains in-frame clones only, with some absent. The table records about 58,000 clones, nearly 90% of them present only once. Sequenced input: peripheral blood. The receptors were gathered from a man between 60 and 75 years old with active COVID-19.

The V and J genes are TRBV5-1 and TRBJ1-2; D may be TRBD1 (5 bases). The CDR3 loop spans 14 amino acids. V shed 0 bases and J shed 6 bases, with 12 bases lying between them. Germline loops: CDR1 SGHRS, CDR2 YFSETQ. The CDR3 is CASSLDWQGDGYTF. The CDR3 region has the DNA TGCGCCAGCAGCTTGGATTGGCAGGGCGATGGCTACACCTTC.

V is TRBV7-9 and J is TRBJ1-4; D possibly corresponds to TRBD1 (5 bases). CDR1 and CDR2 from the germline V gene are SEHNR and FQNEAQ (reference sequence). The CDR3 is 14 amino acids. The ends were cut back, 5 bases at V and 8 bases at J, with 15 bases in the middle. The CDR3 region has the DNA TGTGCCAGCAGCCCAGGACCCTGGGGCGAAAAACTGTTTTTT. This encodes CASSPGPWGEKLFF.

This clone has only one observation. Other DNA sequences in the same sample also yield this CDR3. The J gene is TRBJ2-2, the V gene TRBV9; no clear D. The CDR3 runs to 18 residues. Germline values: CDR1 SGDLS, CDR2 YYNGEE. The V and J ends lost 2 bases and 1 base respectively, with 18 bases between them. In DNA, the CDR3 is TGTGCCAGCAGCGTGGATCTTACCCGCGGCCTGAACACCGGGGAGCTGTTTTTT. Protein sequence: CASSVDLTRGLNTGELFF.

V gene TRBV6-1 combines with J gene TRBJ2-3; possible D gene TRBD2, 5 bases. The germline V gene encodes CDR1 MNHNS and CDR2 SASEGT. The CDR3 totals 15 residues. V was cut by 3 bases and J by 7 bases, with 17 bases left in between. The CDR3 region is CASSDGRGLGNTQYF. The DNA for the CDR3 is TGTGCCAGCAGTGACGGTCGAGGGTTAGGAAATACGCAGTATTTT.

The V gene is TRBV5-5, the J gene TRBJ2-2, with a tentative D call TRBD2 (6 bases). CDR3 size: 19 residues. V was shortened by 4 bases and J by 5 bases, with 27 bases between the two germline ends. Germline CDR1 is SGHKS and CDR2 is YYEKEE (reference sequence). The CDR3 is CASSKWRGYDETLTGELFF. The CDR3 nucleotides read TGTGCCAGCAGCAAATGGCGGGGCTACGATGAAACCCTTACCGGGGAGCTGTTTTTT.

V gene TRBV29-1 combines with J gene TRBJ1-2, with D perhaps matching TRBD1 (6 bases). The CDR3 totals 12 residues. Germline V gene sequence: CDR1 SQVTM, CDR2 ANQGSEA. CDR3 loop: CNLRGGAWGYTF. In DNA form, the CDR3 reads TGCAACCTAAGGGGGGGCGCGTGGGGCTACACCTTC.

The chain uses TRBV28 and TRBJ2-4; 10 bases map to TRBD1. Germline CDR1 reads MDHEN; CDR2 reads SYDVKM. V lost 7 bases and J lost 7; bases outside the gene matches: 19. This CDR3 has 18 residues. CDR3 sequence (DNA): TGTGCCAGCACCCCTGGGTGGGACAGGGGCTCCCACGGGAACATTCAGTACTTC. As protein: CASTPGWDRGSHGNIQYF.

The chain carries TRBV7-8 and TRBJ2-3; 7 nucleotides align to TRBD1. The germline CDR1 and CDR2 sequences are SGHVS and FQNEAQ. With V trimmed by 5 bases and J by 6 bases, 8 bases remained unmatched. This CDR3 contains 14 residues. The DNA for the CDR3 is TGTGCCAGCAGCCCGACGCCGACAGGGGATACGCAGTATTTT. Translating it yields CASSPTPTGDTQYF.

The genes are TRBV5-4 and TRBJ2-7; 7 positions agree with TRBD1. The CDR3 spans 16 residues. Germline loops: CDR1 SGHNT, CDR2 YYREEE (reference sequence). After removal of 4 bases from V and 5 bases from J, the junction contained 15 bases not matched to a gene. The CDR3 nucleotides read TGTGCCAGCAGCCCAACCCCGACAGGGATGACTGACGAGCAGTACTTC. It codes for CASSPTPTGMTDEQYF.